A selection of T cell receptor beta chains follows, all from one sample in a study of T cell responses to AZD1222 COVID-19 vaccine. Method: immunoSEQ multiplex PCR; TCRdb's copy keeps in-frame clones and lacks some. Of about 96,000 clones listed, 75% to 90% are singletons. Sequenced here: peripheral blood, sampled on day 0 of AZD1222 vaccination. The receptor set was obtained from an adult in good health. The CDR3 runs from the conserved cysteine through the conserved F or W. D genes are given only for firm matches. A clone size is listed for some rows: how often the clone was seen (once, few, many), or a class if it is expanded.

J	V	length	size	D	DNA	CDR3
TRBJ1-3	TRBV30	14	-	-	TGTGCCTGGAGCTTGACGCTCTCTGGAAACACCATATATTTT	CAWSLTLSGNTIYF
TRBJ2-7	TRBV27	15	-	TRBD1	TGTGCCAGCAGTTTAATAGCGGACAGGGCCTACGAGCAGTACTTC	CASSLIADRAYEQYF
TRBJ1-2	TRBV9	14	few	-	TGTGCCAGCAGCGACAAAGGCCGGGGCGATGGCTACACCTTC	CASSDKGRGDGYTF
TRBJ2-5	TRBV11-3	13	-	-	TGTGCCAGCAGCTTAGGGCAGGGCGAGACCCAGTACTTC	CASSLGQGETQYF
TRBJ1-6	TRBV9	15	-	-	TGTGCCAGCAGCGTATACGGGGAGTATAATTCACCCCTCCACTTT	CASSVYGEYNSPLHF
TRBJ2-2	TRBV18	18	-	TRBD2	TGTGCCAGCTCACCCGAGGGACTAGCGGGAAGGAACACCGGGGAGCTGTTTTTT	CASSPEGLAGRNTGELFF
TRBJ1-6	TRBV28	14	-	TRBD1	TGTGCCAGCAGTCTACGGGACAGGGTTTCACCCCTCCACTTT	CASSLRDRVSPLHF
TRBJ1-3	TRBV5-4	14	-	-	TGTGCCAGCAGCTTGGGAGGGGTTGGAAACACCATATATTTT	CASSLGGVGNTIYF
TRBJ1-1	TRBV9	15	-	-	TGTGCCAGCAGCGTAGCTGACAGTATGAACACTGAAGCTTTCTTT	CASSVADSMNTEAFF
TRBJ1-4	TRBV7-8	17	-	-	TGTGCCAGCAGCTCTGGTCCTGGGGAGGCAACTAATGAAAAACTGTTTTTT	CASSSGPGEATNEKLFF
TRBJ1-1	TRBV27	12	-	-	TGTGCCAGCAGCTCAGGGTCCCTGCGAGCTTTCTTT	CASSSGSLRAFF
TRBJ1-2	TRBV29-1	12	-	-	TGCAGCGCCGAGGGTACAGGTCGGGGCTACACCTTC	CSAEGTGRGYTF
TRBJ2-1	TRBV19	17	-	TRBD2	TGTGCCAGTAGTTCGCCTCGCGGGACTAGCGTTTACAATGAGCAGTTCTTC	CASSSPRGTSVYNEQFF
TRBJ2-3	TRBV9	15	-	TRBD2	TGTGCCAGCAGCCCCGGGTCGGGAGGGGAACTTACGCAGTATTTT	CASSPGSGGELTQYF
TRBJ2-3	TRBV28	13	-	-	TGTGCCAGCGTACGGGCTAGCACAGATACGCAGTATTTT	CASVRASTDTQYF
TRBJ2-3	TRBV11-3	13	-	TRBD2	TGTGCCAGCAGCTGGGGGGGGGTCGATACGCAGTATTTT	CASSWGGVDTQYF
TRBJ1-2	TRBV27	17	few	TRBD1	TGTGCCAGCAGTTTACGATTGGGACAGGGGGCTTACTATGGCTACACCTTC	CASSLRLGQGAYYGYTF
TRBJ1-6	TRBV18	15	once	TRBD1	TGTGCCAGCTCGACCGGACAGGGGCAGAATTCACCCCTCCACTTT	CASSTGQGQNSPLHF
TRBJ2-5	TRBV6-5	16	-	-	TGTGCCAGCAGTTACTCGAGGCCAGGTCTACAAGAGACCCAGTACTTC	CASSYSRPGLQETQYF
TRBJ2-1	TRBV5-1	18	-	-	TGCGCCAGCAGCTTCTACCCGGGGGCCGCAGGCACTTTCAATGAGCAGTTCTTC	CASSFYPGAAGTFNEQFF
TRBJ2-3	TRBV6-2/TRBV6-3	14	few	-	TGTGCCAGCAGTCCCGCCTCACAGGGAGATACGCAGTATTTT	CASSPASQGDTQYF
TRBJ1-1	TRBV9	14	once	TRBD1	TGTGCCAGCAGCCCCCGGACAGGGAACACTGAAGCTTTCTTT	CASSPRTGNTEAFF
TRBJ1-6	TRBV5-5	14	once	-	TGTGCCAGCAGCTTCGACGGGGGCAGGTCACCCCTCCACTTT	CASSFDGGRSPLHF
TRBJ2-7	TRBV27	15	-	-	TGTGCCAGCAGTTTAATGCGGGACTTTCAATACGAGCAGTACTTC	CASSLMRDFQYEQYF
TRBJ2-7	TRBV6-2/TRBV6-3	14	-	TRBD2	TGTGCCAGCAGTTACAGTGGGAGGGTCGGGGAGCAGTACTTC	CASSYSGRVGEQYF
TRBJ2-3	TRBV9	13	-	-	TGTGCCAGCAGCGTAGTTACTACAGATACGCAGTATTTT	CASSVVTTDTQYF
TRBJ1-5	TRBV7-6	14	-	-	TGTGCCAGCAGCTTAGCAGGGAGTAATCAGCCCCAGCATTTT	CASSLAGSNQPQHF
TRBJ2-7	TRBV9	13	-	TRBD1	TGTGCCAGCAGCCCTCGGACAGGGGGCGAGCAGTACTTC	CASSPRTGGEQYF
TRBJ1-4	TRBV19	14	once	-	TGTGCCAGTAGTATAGGTGGGTCGAATGAAAAACTGTTTTTT	CASSIGGSNEKLFF
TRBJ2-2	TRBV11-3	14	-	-	TGTGCCAGCAGCGCCGGGGGCAGCAAAGCGGAGCTGTTTTTT	CASSAGGSKAELFF
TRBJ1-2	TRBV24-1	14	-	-	TGTGCCACCAGTGATTTTACAGGATACTATGGCTACACCTTC	CATSDFTGYYGYTF
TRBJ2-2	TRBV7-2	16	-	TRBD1	TGTGCCACCCAAATCCTAGGACAGGAAGTCTCCGGGGAGCTGTTTTTT	CATQILGQEVSGELFF
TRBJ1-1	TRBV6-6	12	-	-	TGTGCCTCGCAAGGCCTGAACACTGAAGCTTTCTTT	CASQGLNTEAFF
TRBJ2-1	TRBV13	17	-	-	TGTGCCAGCAGCTTGGCCAGGGGCTCCCGGGATTACAATGAGCAGTTCTTC	CASSLARGSRDYNEQFF
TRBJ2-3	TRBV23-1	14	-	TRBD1	TGCGCCAGAACTCGGACAGGGGGCTCAGATACGCAGTATTTT	CARTRTGGSDTQYF
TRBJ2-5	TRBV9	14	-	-	TGTGCCAGCAGCCAACCGAGTCAGGCTGAGACCCAGTACTTC	CASSQPSQAETQYF
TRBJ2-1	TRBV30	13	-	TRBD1	TGTGCCTGGAGTCGGGACAGCTACAATGAGCAGTTCTTC	CAWSRDSYNEQFF
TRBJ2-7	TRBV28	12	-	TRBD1	TGTGCCAGCAGCCAAACAGGACAGGCCACGTACTTC	CASSQTGQATYF
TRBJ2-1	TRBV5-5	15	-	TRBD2	TGTGCCAGCAGCTCCCCAGCGGGGTTCTACAATGAGCAGTTCTTC	CASSSPAGFYNEQFF
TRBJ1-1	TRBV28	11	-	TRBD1	TGTGCCAGCAGTTTGGGACAGCTTGGCTTCTTT	CASSLGQLGFF
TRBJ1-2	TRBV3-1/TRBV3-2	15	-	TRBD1	TGTGCCAGCAGCCAAGATGGACAGGGGGCAGGCGGCTACACCTTC	CASSQDGQGAGGYTF
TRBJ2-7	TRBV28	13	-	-	TGTGCCAGCAGTTTAACCAGTCCCTACGAGCAGTACTTC	CASSLTSPYEQYF
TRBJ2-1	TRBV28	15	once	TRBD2	TGTGCCAGCAGTTTACTAGCGGGAGGTAACAATGAGCAGTTCTTC	CASSLLAGGNNEQFF
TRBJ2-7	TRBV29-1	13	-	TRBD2	TGCAGCGTCGCTAGCGGGGCCTCCTACGAGCAGTACTTC	CSVASGASYEQYF
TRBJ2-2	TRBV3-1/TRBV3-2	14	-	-	TGTGCCAGCCCAGGGGACGCGAACACCGGGGAGCTGTTTTTT	CASPGDANTGELFF
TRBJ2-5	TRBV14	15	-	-	TGTGCCAGCAGCCAGGGGGCCCTAAAGGGAGAGACCCAGTACTTC	CASSQGALKGETQYF
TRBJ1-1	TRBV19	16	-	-	TGTGCCAGTAGCATGCTCACCGGGACAACGAACACTGAAGCTTTCTTT	CASSMLTGTTNTEAFF
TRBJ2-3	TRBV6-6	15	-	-	TGTGCCAGCACTTATCGGGACATCAACACAGATACGCAGTATTTT	CASTYRDINTDTQYF
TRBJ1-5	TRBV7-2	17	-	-	TGTGCCAGCAGTCGCGGGGAGGGAAGGTATAGCAATCAGCCCCAGCATTTT	CASSRGEGRYSNQPQHF
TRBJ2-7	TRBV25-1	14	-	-	TGTGCCAGCAGCCCCAACCAGGGATCCTACGAGCAGTACTTC	CASSPNQGSYEQYF
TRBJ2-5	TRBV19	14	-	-	TGTGCCAGTAGATTCCAGGGGGGCCAAGAGACCCAGTACTTC	CASRFQGGQETQYF
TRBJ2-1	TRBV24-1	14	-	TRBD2	TGTGCCACCAGTGATTTTGGGAGGGAGCAGGAGCAGTTCTTC	CATSDFGREQEQFF
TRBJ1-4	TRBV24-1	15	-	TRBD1	TGTGCCACCAGTGATACTACAGGGGGCGGCGAAAAACTGTTTTTT	CATSDTTGGGEKLFF
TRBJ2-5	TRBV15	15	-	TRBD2	TGTGCCACCAGCACCGTGGGACTAGCCGGTGAGACCCAGTACTTC	CATSTVGLAGETQYF
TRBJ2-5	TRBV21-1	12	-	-	TGTGCCAGCAGCACCTGTGGGGAGACCCAGTACTTC	CASSTCGETQYF
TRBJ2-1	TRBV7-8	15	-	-	TGTGCCAGCAGCCCGAACCGGGTCTCCTACAATGAGCAGTTCTTC	CASSPNRVSYNEQFF
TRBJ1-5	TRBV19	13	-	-	TGTGCCAGTAGTATGTGGGCTCTTCAGCCCCAGCATTTT	CASSMWALQPQHF
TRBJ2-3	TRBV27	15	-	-	TGTGCCAGCAGGTTTAGCGGAAGGAGCACAGATACGCAGTATTTT	CASRFSGRSTDTQYF
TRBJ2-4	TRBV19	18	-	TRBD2	TGTGCCAGTAGTACGGGGCTAGCGGGAGGGCGATCCAAAAACATTCAGTACTTC	CASSTGLAGGRSKNIQYF